The sequence of this TCR beta chain was determined in a study of cytomegalovirus exposure and HLA in healthy donors. The PCR employed 60 Vbeta primers together with 13 Jbeta primers. The assay was immunoSEQ multiplex PCR, and TCRdb's table has in-frame clones only and misses some. The sample yields approximately 81,000 clones, 74% seen once. This CDR3 region has 16 residues. The receptor's source is a man aged 40-49 years in good health and CMV-seropositive. Input material: PBMCs. The chain uses TRBV12-2 and TRBJ2-7; the table assigns TRBD1, which was not confirmed against the DNA. TRBV12-2 constitutes a pseudogene. For the CDR3, the DNA is TGTGCAAGTCGCCCGAGGGGGCTCCGGGAGAGGTACGAGCAGTACTTC. Protein: CASRPRGLRERYEQYF.